This T cell receptor (beta chain) comes out of a study of blood T cell repertoires in COVID-19. Study background: Spain, Italy and the United States supplied samples that represented acute and convalescent COVID-19. Nucleic acid was either cDNA or gDNA, and it came from T cells, B-cell-depleted T cells, or PBMCs.

Original methodology: Reference gene primer amplification in the assay estimated nucleated cell counts. The data were produced by immunoSEQ multiplex PCR, yet TCRdb's version contains in-frame clones alone and is incomplete. D and trimming come from the DNA, and the V and J calls and clone size come from that table. The table lists approximately 66,000 clones, almost 90% of them singletons. CDR1 is SGHTA, CDR2 FQGTGA, per germline. V lost 6 bases and J 8 bases, leaving 14 bases between the germline ends. This CDR3 region has 13 residues. The chain joins TRBV7-3 to TRBJ2-1; possibly TRBD1 for D (6 bases). Material for sequencing was peripheral blood. This sequence originates from a woman in her 50s with active or convalescent COVID-19. CDR3 residues: CASSFSRGDEQFF. Written as DNA, the CDR3 is TGTGCCAGCAGTTTTTCCAGGGGAGATGAGCAGTTCTTC. Using reference TRBV7-3 and TRBJ2-1 for the parts outside the CDR3, the full variable domain is GAGVSQTPSNKVTEKGKYVELRCDPISGHTALYWYRQSLGQGPEFLIYFQGTGAADDSGLPNDRFFAVRPEGSVSTLKIQRTERGDSAVYLCASSFSRGDEQFFGPGTRLTVL.